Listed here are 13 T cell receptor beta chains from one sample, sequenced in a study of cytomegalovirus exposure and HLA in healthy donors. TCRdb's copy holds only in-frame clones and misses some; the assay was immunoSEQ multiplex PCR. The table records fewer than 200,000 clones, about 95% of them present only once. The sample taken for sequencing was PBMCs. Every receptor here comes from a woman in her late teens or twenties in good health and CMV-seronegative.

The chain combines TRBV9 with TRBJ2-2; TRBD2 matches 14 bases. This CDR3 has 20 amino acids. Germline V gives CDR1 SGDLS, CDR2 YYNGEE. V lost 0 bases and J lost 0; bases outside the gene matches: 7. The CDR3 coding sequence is TGTGCCAGCAGCGTAGCCCGGACTAGCGGGGGGCCCACGAACACCGGGGAGCTGTTTTTT. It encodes CASSVARTSGGPTNTGELFF.

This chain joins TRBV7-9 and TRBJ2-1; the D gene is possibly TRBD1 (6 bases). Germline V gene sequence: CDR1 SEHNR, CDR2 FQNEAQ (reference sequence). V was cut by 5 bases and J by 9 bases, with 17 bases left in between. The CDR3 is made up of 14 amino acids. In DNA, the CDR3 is TGTGCCAGCAGCATAGTTGGTTCAGGGGTTGAGCAGTTCTTC. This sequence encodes CASSIVGSGVEQFF.

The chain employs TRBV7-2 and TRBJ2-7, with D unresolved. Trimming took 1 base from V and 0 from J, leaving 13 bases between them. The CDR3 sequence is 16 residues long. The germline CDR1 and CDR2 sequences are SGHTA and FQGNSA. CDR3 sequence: CASSLGALQVSYEQYF. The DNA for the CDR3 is TGTGCCAGCAGCTTAGGGGCCCTTCAAGTCTCCTACGAGCAGTACTTC.

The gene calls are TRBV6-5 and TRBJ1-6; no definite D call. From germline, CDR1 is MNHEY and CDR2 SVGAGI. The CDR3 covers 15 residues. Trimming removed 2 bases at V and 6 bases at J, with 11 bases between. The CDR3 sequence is CASSYEQFGNSPLHF. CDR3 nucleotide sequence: TGTGCCAGCAGTTACGAACAGTTTGGTAATTCACCCCTCCACTTT.

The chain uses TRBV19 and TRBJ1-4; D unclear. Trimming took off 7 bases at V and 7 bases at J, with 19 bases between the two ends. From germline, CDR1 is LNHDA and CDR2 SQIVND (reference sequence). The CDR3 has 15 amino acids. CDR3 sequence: CASTDSPAIGEKLFF. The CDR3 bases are TGTGCCAGTACTGACTCACCCGCTATAGGTGAAAAACTGTTTTTT.

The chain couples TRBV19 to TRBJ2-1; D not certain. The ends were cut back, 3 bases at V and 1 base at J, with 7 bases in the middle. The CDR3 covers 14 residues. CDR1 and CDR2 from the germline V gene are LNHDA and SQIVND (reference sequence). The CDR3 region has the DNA TGTGCCAGTAGTATTCGTTTTTCCTACAATGAGCAGTTCTTC. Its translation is CASSIRFSYNEQFF.

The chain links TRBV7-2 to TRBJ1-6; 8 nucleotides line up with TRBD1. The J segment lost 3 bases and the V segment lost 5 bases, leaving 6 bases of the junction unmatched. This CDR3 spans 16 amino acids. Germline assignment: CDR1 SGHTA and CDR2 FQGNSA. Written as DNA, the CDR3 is TGTGCCAGCAGCCGGCGGACAGGGAACTATAATTCACCCCTCCACTTT. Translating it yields CASSRRTGNYNSPLHF.

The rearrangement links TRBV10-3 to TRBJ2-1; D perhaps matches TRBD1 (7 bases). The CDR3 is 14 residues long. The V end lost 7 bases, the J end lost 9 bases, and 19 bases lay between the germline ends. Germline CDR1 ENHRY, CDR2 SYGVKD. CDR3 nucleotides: TGTGCCATCACCCCAGGGGGGAGACGGGGTGAGCAGTTCTTC. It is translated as CAITPGGRRGEQFF.

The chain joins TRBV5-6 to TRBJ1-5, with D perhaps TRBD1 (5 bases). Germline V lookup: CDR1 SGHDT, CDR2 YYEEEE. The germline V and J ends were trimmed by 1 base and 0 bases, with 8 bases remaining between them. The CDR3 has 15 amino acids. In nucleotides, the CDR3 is TGTGCCAGCAGCTTGAAGGGGTATAGCAATCAGCCCCAGCATTTT. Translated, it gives CASSLKGYSNQPQHF. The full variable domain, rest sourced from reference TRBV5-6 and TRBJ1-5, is DAGVTQSPTHLIKTRGQQVTLRCSPKSGHDTVSWYQQALGQGPQFIFQYYEEEERQRGNFPDRFSGHQFPNYSSELNVNALLLGDSALYLCASSLKGYSNQPQHFGDGTRLSIL.

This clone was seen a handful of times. The DNA for the CDR3 is TGTGCCAGCAGCCAATGGGGGACTAGCGGGGCTAGCTCCTACAATGAGCAGTTCTTC. As protein: CASSQWGTSGASSYNEQFF. The chain has TRBV9 and TRBJ2-1; 13 positions match TRBD2. V lost 4 bases to trimming and J lost 0 bases; unmatched junction nucleotides: 10. CDR1 is SGDLS and CDR2 is YYNGEE in the germline V gene. CDR3 length: 19 amino acids.

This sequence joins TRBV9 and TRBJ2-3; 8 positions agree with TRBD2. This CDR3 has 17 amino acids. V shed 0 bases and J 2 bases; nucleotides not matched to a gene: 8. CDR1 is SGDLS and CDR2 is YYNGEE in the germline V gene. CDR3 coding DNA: TGTGCCAGCAGCGTAGGGGGAGCGGGGGCCTTCACAGATACGCAGTATTTT. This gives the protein CASSVGGAGAFTDTQYF.

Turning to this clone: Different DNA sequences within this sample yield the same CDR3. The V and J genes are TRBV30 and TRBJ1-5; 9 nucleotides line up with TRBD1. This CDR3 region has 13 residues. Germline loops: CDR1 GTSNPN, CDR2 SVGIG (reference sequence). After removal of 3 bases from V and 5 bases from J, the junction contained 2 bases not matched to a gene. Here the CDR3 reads CAWRGQGHQPQHF. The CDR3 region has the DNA TGTGCCTGGAGGGGACAGGGTCATCAGCCCCAGCATTTT.

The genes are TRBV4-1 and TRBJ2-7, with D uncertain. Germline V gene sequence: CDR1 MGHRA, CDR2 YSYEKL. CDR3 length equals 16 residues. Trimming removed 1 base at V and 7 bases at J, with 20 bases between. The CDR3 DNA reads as TGCGCCAGCAGCCAAGGCAAGAACAAGGCGGTAATAGAGCAGTACTTC. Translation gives CASSQGKNKAVIEQYF.